This T cell receptor (beta chain) emerged from a study of shared clonotypes between healthy human individuals. Germline CDR1 and CDR2: MDHEN and SYDVKM. Trimming left V 3 bases short and J 8 bases short, with 5 bases between. This CDR3 is 11 amino acids long. The deep-level immunoSEQ assay was used. As handled by the study authors: In the immunoSEQ data, sequences were junction-only and lacked quality scores, so filtering differed. Measured with immunoSEQ multiplex PCR; TCRdb has only the in-frame clones, and not every one. V and J calls and clone size are given by that table; D and trimming were obtained from the DNA. The sample has over 2 million clones, about nine tenths seen once. The donors, all of them Caucasian adults, lived in Nashville, Tennessee. The authors divided CD4+ cells into CD45RA+ naive and CD45RA-negative memory subsets.

The sequence was collected from a man younger than 30 in good health. Some clones in this sample may be carry-over from other donors' samples. V gene TRBV28 combines with J gene TRBJ2-1; D remains ambiguous. The sample taken for sequencing was naive CD4+ T cells from PBMCs. Subset defined: CD45RA+ positively selected. The CDR3 DNA reads TGTGCCAGCAGTTTTGTGGATGAGCAGTTCTTC. Translation: CASSFVDEQFF.